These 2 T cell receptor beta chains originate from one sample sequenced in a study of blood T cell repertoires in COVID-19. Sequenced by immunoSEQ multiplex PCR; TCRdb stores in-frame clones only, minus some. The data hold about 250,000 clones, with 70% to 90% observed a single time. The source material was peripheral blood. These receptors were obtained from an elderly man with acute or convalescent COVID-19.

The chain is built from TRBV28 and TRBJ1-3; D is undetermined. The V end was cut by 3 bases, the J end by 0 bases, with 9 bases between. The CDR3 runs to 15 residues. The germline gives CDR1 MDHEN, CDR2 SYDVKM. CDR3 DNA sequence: TGTGCCAGCAGTTTGGCTGGTTCCTCTGGAAACACCATATATTTT. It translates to CASSLAGSSGNTIYF. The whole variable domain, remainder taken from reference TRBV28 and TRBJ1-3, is DVKVTQSSRYLVKRTGEKVFLECVQDMDHENMFWYRQDPGLGLRLIYFSYDVKMKEKGDIPEGYSVSREKKERFSLILESASTNQTSMYLCASSLAGSSGNTIYFGEGSWLTVV.

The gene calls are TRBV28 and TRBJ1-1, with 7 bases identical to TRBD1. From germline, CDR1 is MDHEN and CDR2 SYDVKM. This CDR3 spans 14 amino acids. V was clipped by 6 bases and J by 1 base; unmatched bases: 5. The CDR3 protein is CASRSDRRNTEAFF. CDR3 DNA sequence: TGTGCCAGCAGATCGGACAGGAGGAACACTGAAGCTTTCTTT.